This T cell receptor beta chain derives from a study of blood T cell repertoires in COVID-19. Study information: Samples representing acute and convalescent COVID-19 were sourced from the United States, Italy and Spain.

Those enrolled, adults aged roughly 18 to 95 years, came from some 25 US areas. Membership in each cohort depended on participant-reported clinical history. Under the authors' procedure: Estimation of nucleated cell counts was performed using reference gene primer amplification. Data came from immunoSEQ multiplex PCR; TCRdb stores just in-frame clones and leaves some out. V and J calls and clone size are given by that table; D and trimming were obtained from the DNA. In the table there are around 450,000 clones, approximately 90% of which are singletons. Germline CDR1 MGHRA, CDR2 YSYEKL. V lost 0 bases and J 8 bases, leaving 13 bases between the germline ends. CDR3 length equals 15 residues.

The chain carries TRBV4-1 and TRBJ1-4, with D possibly being TRBD1 (5 bases). The sample taken for sequencing was PBMCs or T cells enriched from blood (not recorded which). This clonotype was obtained from a woman aged 18-29 years with acute COVID-19. The CDR3 DNA follows: TGCGCCAGCAGCCAAGAGGGCAGGGCGCGGGAAAAACTGTTTTTT. Translation: CASSQEGRAREKLFF.